This TCR beta chain was documented in a study of blood T cell repertoires in COVID-19. TCRdb keeps only in-frame clones here, not all; method: immunoSEQ multiplex PCR. The sample records a few hundred thousand clones, roughly 84% being singletons. Per germline, CDR1 SQVTM and CDR2 ANQGSEA. The CDR3 contains 15 residues. V was pared by 4 bases and J by 6 bases, with 5 bases of the junction left unmatched. V is TRBV29-1 and J is TRBJ2-2, with 13 positions matching TRBD2. This TCR derives from a woman between 55 and 75 years old with acute or convalescent COVID-19. The sequencing input was peripheral blood. The CDR3 DNA is TGCAGCGTTGGGACTAGCGGGGGTGTCTCCGGGGAGCTGTTTTTT. Translating it yields CSVGTSGGVSGELFF.